This T cell receptor beta chain derives from a study of T cells in Graves' hyperthyroidism and ophthalmopathy. Germline CDR1 and CDR2: LGHNA and YSLEER. Between the trimmed V and J ends, which lost 0 bases and 8 bases, there was a span of 13 bases. The CDR3 spans 14 residues. This clonotype appeared a few times. RNA transcripts served as the template for amplifying TCR beta CDR3 regions. HTBI primers drove first-round RT-PCR of the TCR CDR3. TCRdb independently ran MiXCR on the multiplex PCR reads; one entry per CDR3 protein. The sample records about 560,000 distinct CDR3 sequences, approximately 15% being singletons. Hyperthyroidism was newly diagnosed in patients aged 18 to 65 (duration under 2 months).

This TCR was recovered from a woman aged 18 to 35 with Graves' hyperthyroidism. The sequenced sample consisted of blood. The chain is built from TRBV4-3 and TRBJ1-2; D gene ambiguous. In nucleotides, the CDR3 is TGCGCCAGCAGCCAAGACCGGGCACAAGACGGCTACACCTTC. Translating it yields CASSQDRAQDGYTF.